One sample yielded the 30 T cell receptor beta chains listed below, sequenced in a study of CD8+ T cells in alopecia areata. It was cDNA, reverse transcribed from extracted RNA, that served as the sequencing template. Sequenced by immunoSEQ multiplex PCR; TCRdb stores in-frame clones only, minus some. The sample has some 80,000 clones; approximately 70% are singletons. The treatment was: oral pan-JAK inhibitor, 5-10 mg twice daily. The sequencing used CD8+ T cells sorted from blood, collected at week 24, from a patient treated with tofacitinib. The receptors originated from a human donor with alopecia areata.

The chain has TRBV4-1 and TRBJ1-2; 8 bases map to TRBD1. CDR3 length: 14 amino acids. Germline lookup yields CDR1 MGHRA and CDR2 YSYEKL. The V and J ends lost 3 bases and 11 bases, in that order; junction bases with no gene match: 11. The CDR3 bases are TGCGCCAGCAGCCAGGATCCCGGACAGGGAAGGTACACCTTC. This codes for CASSQDPGQGRYTF.

The rearrangement links TRBV7-2 to TRBJ1-1, with 7 positions matching TRBD1. The germline V gene encodes CDR1 SGHTA and CDR2 FQGNSA. The J segment lost 8 bases and the V segment lost 11 bases, leaving 8 bases of the junction unmatched. The CDR3 covers 11 residues. The CDR3 coding sequence is TGTGCCGCAGTAAGGGGGCGCGAAGCTTTCTTT. This encodes CAAVRGREAFF.

The CDR3: CATPPQRYYEQYF. The CDR3 DNA follows: TGTGCCACCCCCCCGCAGCGATACTACGAGCAGTACTTC. V and J are TRBV27 and TRBJ2-7, with D unresolved. Germline assignment: CDR1 MNHEY and CDR2 SMNVEV (reference sequence). The CDR3 extends over 13 amino acids. The V gene lost 10 bases and the J gene lost 3 bases, with 16 bases spanning the gap.

This clone was recorded only once. The chain joins TRBV6-5 to TRBJ2-2; a weak D match, TRBD1 (5 bases). This CDR3 spans 14 amino acids. V lost 7 bases to trimming and J lost 3 bases, with 12 bases between them. The germline V gene encodes CDR1 MNHEY and CDR2 SVGAGI. CDR3 sequence (DNA): TGTGCCAGCAAGTGGGGCGCCTACACCGGGGAGCTGTTTTTT. This encodes CASKWGAYTGELFF.

V usage is TRBV29-1 and J usage is TRBJ2-1; 10 positions match TRBD1. V shed 3 bases and J 2 bases; nucleotides not matched to a gene: 4. The germline V gene has CDR1 SQVTM and CDR2 ANQGSEA. The length of the CDR3 is 15 residues. The CDR3 reads CSVEGTGVTYNEQFF. The CDR3 DNA reads as TGCAGCGTTGAGGGGACAGGGGTAACCTACAATGAGCAGTTCTTC.

The CDR3 loop reads CASTGPNYGYTF. The CDR3 bases are TGTGCCAGCACGGGTCCTAACTATGGCTACACCTTC. The V and J genes are TRBV28 and TRBJ1-2, with D uncertain. Germline values: CDR1 MDHEN, CDR2 SYDVKM. CDR3 size: 12 residues. Trimming removed 7 bases from V and 0 bases from J, with 6 bases in between.

This chain joins TRBV27 and TRBJ2-1; 12 positions match TRBD2. The CDR3 length is 18 residues. The germline gives CDR1 MNHEY, CDR2 SMNVEV (reference sequence). V dropped 3 bases and J dropped 0; count of bases not matched to a gene: 6. The CDR3 nucleotides read TGTGCCAGCAGTTTTATGCTAGCGGGAGGGGGCTCCTACAATGAGCAGTTCTTC. As protein: CASSFMLAGGGSYNEQFF.

V is TRBV4-3 and J is TRBJ2-5; the D gene is possibly TRBD2 (5 bases). Germline CDR1 LGHNA, CDR2 YSLEER. The CDR3 has 12 amino acids. V was cut by 1 base and J by 7 bases, with 7 bases left in between. The CDR3 sequence: CASSQVGGTQYF. DNA of the CDR3: TGCGCCAGCAGCCAAGTAGGAGGGACCCAGTACTTC.

The chain combines TRBV7-2 with TRBJ2-3, with D perhaps matching TRBD1 or TRBD2 (6 bases each). V was clipped by 2 bases and J by 5 bases, with 14 bases between them. This CDR3 is 15 amino acids long. Germline lookup yields CDR1 SGHTA and CDR2 FQGNSA. For the CDR3, the DNA is TGTGCCAGCAGCTTACCGTGGGGGGCCGAAGATACGCAGTATTTT. It codes for CASSLPWGAEDTQYF.

The CDR3 loop is CASSQDRGYEKLFF. DNA for the CDR3: TGCGCCAGCAGCCAAGACAGGGGATATGAAAAACTGTTTTTT. The J gene is TRBJ1-4, the V gene TRBV4-3, with D perhaps TRBD1 (6 bases). This CDR3 spans 14 amino acids. Germline loops: CDR1 LGHNA, CDR2 YSLEER. Trimming pared 0 bases from V and 6 bases from J, leaving 8 bases between.

The chain has TRBV7-9 and TRBJ2-5; unclear D gene. V gave up 4 bases and J gave up 5 bases, with 11 bases separating them. Per germline, CDR1 SEHNR and CDR2 FQNEAQ (reference sequence). This CDR3 has 13 residues. CDR3 nucleotide sequence: TGTGCCAGCAGCTCCTCTATCCGGGAGACCCAGTACTTC. Amino acid sequence: CASSSSIRETQYF.

This clone appeared a few times. At one boundary the junction diverges from the germline segment, which might be a read error. V is TRBV19 and J is TRBJ1-2; no definite D call. The CDR3 runs to 11 residues. The germline CDR1 and CDR2 sequences are LNHDA and SQIVND (reference sequence). The CDR3 DNA reads as TGTGCCAGTAGTCTAGACTATGGCTACACCTTC. Translated: CASSLDYGYTF.

The chain recombines TRBV4-1 with TRBJ2-7; 8 nucleotides align to TRBD1. CDR3 length equals 14 residues. Germline CDR1 and CDR2: MGHRA and YSYEKL. With V trimmed by 3 bases and J by 5 bases, 6 bases remained unmatched. CDR3 loop: CASSQGQEGHEQYF. The CDR3 DNA follows: TGCGCCAGCAGCCAGGGACAGGAAGGCCACGAGCAGTACTTC.

The rearrangement links TRBV19 to TRBJ1-1; D remains unclear. The V end was cut by 3 bases, the J end by 2 bases, with 10 bases between. This CDR3 comprises 14 residues. Germline CDR1 reads LNHDA; CDR2 reads SQIVND (reference sequence). In nucleotides, the CDR3 is TGTGCCAGTAGTATCGCCTTCTATAACACTGAAGCTTTCTTT. It yields the protein CASSIAFYNTEAFF.

The CDR3 here is CAISEVSGVEPQHF. CDR3 DNA sequence: TGTGCCATCAGTGAAGTGTCAGGAGTAGAGCCCCAGCATTTT. The chain recombines TRBV10-3 with TRBJ1-5; D is undetermined. Germline-derived CDR1 and CDR2 are ENHRY and SYGVKD. There are 14 residues in the CDR3. The V end was cut by 3 bases, the J end by 8 bases, with 14 bases between.

This rearrangement joins TRBV6-5 to TRBJ2-5; maybe TRBD2 (7 bases). Between the trimmed V and J ends, which lost 0 bases and 5 bases, there was a span of 13 bases. Germline CDR1 reads MNHEY; CDR2 reads SVGAGI. CDR3 length: 15 residues. The CDR3 here is CASSYSRGARETQYF. The CDR3 bases are TGTGCCAGCAGTTACTCTCGGGGGGCCAGGGAGACCCAGTACTTC.

V usage is TRBV9 and J usage is TRBJ1-1, with 7 bases that match TRBD1. V trimming: 3 bases; J trimming: 6 bases; junction bases outside the gene matches: 5. Germline CDR1 reads SGDLS; CDR2 reads YYNGEE. CDR3 size: 13 residues. The CDR3 protein is CASSGSTGPEAFF. The CDR3 DNA is TGTGCCAGCAGCGGATCGACAGGGCCTGAAGCTTTCTTT.

This clone was counted once. This rearrangement joins TRBV2 to TRBJ2-1, with 9 bases lining up with TRBD1. There are 11 residues in the CDR3. The J segment lost 10 bases and the V segment lost 10 bases, leaving 5 bases of the junction unmatched. Looked up from germline, CDR1 is SNHLY and CDR2 is FYNNEI. In DNA form, the CDR3 reads TGTGCCACCGGGACAGGGAACGAGCAGTTCTTC. Protein sequence: CATGTGNEQFF. Filled out from reference TRBV2 and TRBJ2-1, the complete variable domain reads EPEVTQTPSHQVTQMGQEVILRCVPISNHLYFYWYRQILGQKVEFLVSFYNNEISEKSEIFDDQFSVERPDGSNFTLKIRSTKLEDSAMYFCATGTGNEQFFGPGTRLTVL.

This clone was observed a handful of times. This chain links TRBV4-1 with TRBJ1-2, with 7 bases lining up with TRBD1. Germline values: CDR1 MGHRA, CDR2 YSYEKL. This CDR3 region has 15 residues. V gave up 1 base and J gave up 7 bases; unmatched junction bases: 9. The CDR3 DNA sequence: TGCGCCAGCAGCCAAGTGGCAGGGGGGGATTCTGGCTACACCTTC. It is translated as CASSQVAGGDSGYTF.

The V gene is TRBV13, the J gene TRBJ1-6; D is undetermined. Trimming cost V 4 bases and J 10 bases, with 17 bases left between them. Germline V gene data show CDR1 as PRHDT and CDR2 as FYEKMQ (reference sequence). This CDR3 has 15 residues. The CDR3 coding sequence is TGTGCCAGCAGCTCCGGGCCTCGGGGTGGATCACCCCTCCACTTT. It is translated as CASSSGPRGGSPLHF.

The chain couples TRBV7-6 to TRBJ1-5; D remains unclear. The CDR3 length is 13 residues. The V gene's germline CDR1 is SGHVS and CDR2 FNYEAQ. The V end was cut by 0 bases, the J end by 5 bases, with 5 bases between. The CDR3 bases are TGTGCCAGCAGCTTAGCCCGGTATCAGCCCCAGCATTTT. Translating it yields CASSLARYQPQHF.

The chain uses TRBV5-4 and TRBJ1-2, with a weak D call TRBD1 (5 bases). The CDR3 is 12 amino acids. Trimming stripped 4 bases from V and 8 bases from J, with 12 bases between. Looked up from germline, CDR1 is SGHNT and CDR2 is YYREEE (reference sequence). The CDR3 DNA reads as TGTGCCAGCAGCGATCAAGGGGACGGCTACACCTTC. It translates to CASSDQGDGYTF.

The chain combines TRBV7-9 with TRBJ2-7; tentative D call: TRBD1 (6 bases). From germline, CDR1 is SEHNR and CDR2 FQNEAQ (reference sequence). This CDR3 has 15 residues. V was cut by 5 bases and J by 1 base, with 15 bases left in between. The CDR3 here is CASSPRQETSYEQYF. The CDR3 bases are TGTGCCAGCAGCCCTCGACAGGAGACATCCTACGAGCAGTACTTC.

The chain couples TRBV7-3 to TRBJ1-2, with D hard to call. Trimming took off 5 bases at V and 0 bases at J, with 19 bases between the two ends. The CDR3 extends over 17 amino acids. The germline gives CDR1 SGHTA, CDR2 FQGTGA. The CDR3 loop is CASSLRYAGKANYGYTF. The CDR3 DNA sequence: TGTGCCAGCAGCCTACGCTACGCCGGGAAAGCTAACTATGGCTACACCTTC.

A few counts support this clone. Other nucleotide sequences in the sample specify the same CDR3. V and J are TRBV7-9 and TRBJ2-3; 8 bases are a match to TRBD2. Looked up from germline, CDR1 is SEHNR and CDR2 is FQNEAQ (reference sequence). CDR3 length: 15 amino acids. Germline trimming cut 3 bases from V and 1 base from J; bases unmatched to any gene: 3. The CDR3 spells CASSFPTSGTDTQYF. DNA of the CDR3: TGTGCCAGCAGCTTTCCGACTAGCGGCACAGATACGCAGTATTTT. Drawing the rest from reference TRBV7-9 and TRBJ2-3, the complete variable domain is DTGVSQNPRHKITKRGQNVTFRCDPISEHNRLYWYRQTLGQGPEFLTYFQNEAQLEKSRLLSDRFSAERPKGSFSTLEIQRTEQGDSAMYLCASSFPTSGTDTQYFGPGTRLTVL.

This clone has more than one count but fewer than ten. V gene TRBV7-9 combines with J gene TRBJ2-7; D unclear. Germline CDR1 SEHNR, CDR2 FQNEAQ (reference sequence). The CDR3 length is 16 residues. V was trimmed by 1 base and J by 1 base, leaving 14 bases between them. The CDR3, as DNA: TGTGCCAGCAGCTTAGAATCCGGGCTTTCGTCCTACGAGCAGTACTTC. Encoded protein: CASSLESGLSSYEQYF.

The chain couples TRBV28 to TRBJ2-1; a weak D match, TRBD2 (6 bases). Germline V CDR1 and CDR2: MDHEN, SYDVKM. The length of the CDR3 is 13 residues. The CDR3, as DNA: TGTGGCGTTGTCGGGAGCTCCTACAATGAGCAGTTCTTC. Amino acids: CGVVGSSYNEQFF.

The chain couples TRBV4-2 to TRBJ1-5; maybe TRBD1 (6 bases). Trimming took 2 bases from V and 5 from J, leaving 7 bases between them. This CDR3 spans 13 amino acids. Germline V gives CDR1 LGHNA, CDR2 YNFKEQ. Here the CDR3 DNA reads TGTGCCAGCAGCCAATGGACAGATCAGCCCCAGCATTTT. It is translated as CASSQWTDQPQHF.

The chain is built from TRBV4-3 and TRBJ2-3, with a weak D call TRBD1 (5 bases). The V and J ends lost 0 bases and 1 base respectively, with 14 bases between them. Germline V gene lookup returns CDR1 LGHNA and CDR2 YSLEER. The CDR3 totals 17 residues. The CDR3, as DNA: TGCGCCAGCAGCCAAGATGTGGCAGGGTACGGCACAGATACGCAGTATTTT. It yields the protein CASSQDVAGYGTDTQYF.

This clone was observed once. The CDR3 DNA reads as TGTGCCACCAGCAGGGGAAACAGGGGTACCGGGGAGCTGTTTTTT. It encodes CATSRGNRGTGELFF. This sequence joins TRBV15 and TRBJ2-2; 7 bases line up with TRBD1. Germline-derived CDR1 and CDR2 are LNHNV and YYDKDF (reference sequence). The V gene end was trimmed by 3 bases and the J gene end by 5 bases; junction bases not matched to a gene: 6. The CDR3 is 15 residues long.